This TCR beta chain is drawn from a study of T-cell reconstitution after alpha-beta-depleted transplantation in children. In germline, CDR1 is SQVTM, CDR2 ANQGSEA. There are 16 residues in the CDR3. The trim removed 1 base at V and 0 bases at J, leaving 5 bases unmatched. TCRbeta library construction was performed incorporating unique molecular identifiers. Via MiXCR, TCRdb re-called the PCR reads, giving one row per CDR3 protein. The sample shows roughly 610,000 distinct CDR3 sequences, 10% to 13% of them seen only once. The specimen comprised PBMCs from the stem cell graft donor, sampled from the stem cell graft. The sequence was collected from a human donor who donated a stem cell graft to a child with acute myeloid leukemia. The chain links TRBV29-1 to TRBJ2-5; 10 bases fit TRBD2. The CDR3 protein is CSVEVGLAAHQETQYF. In nucleotides, the CDR3 is TGCAGCGTTGAAGTAGGACTAGCGGCTCACCAAGAGACCCAGTACTTC.